What follows describes a single T cell receptor (beta chain). Antigen specificity is unknown. It was cDNA, reverse transcribed from extracted RNA, that served as the sequencing template. Measured with immunoSEQ multiplex PCR; TCRdb has only the in-frame clones, and not every one. The repertoire holds fewer than 150,000 clones, with 45% to 65% as singletons. V lost 5 bases, J lost 4 bases, and 12 bases lay in between. The germline V gene has CDR1 SGHNT and CDR2 YYREEE (reference sequence). CDR3 length equals 13 residues. This sample was included in a study of CD8+ T cells in alopecia areata. Study-level background: A regimen of oral tofacitinib, 5 to 10 mg twice daily, was given to treated patients.

Findings and limits, study-wide: Resident alphabeta T cells of normal skin are also sequenced in scalp samples.

Patients with alopecia areata provided lesional scalp punch biopsies as well as peripheral blood. The rearrangement links TRBV5-4 to TRBJ1-2; TRBD1 might be the D (5 bases). The receptor's source is a human donor with alopecia areata. Source: CD4+ T cells sorted from blood, taken at week 0. CDR3 protein: CASRRSGSYGYTF. The CDR3 DNA follows: TGTGCCAGCAGGCGATCAGGGTCCTATGGCTACACCTTC.